This is a list of T cell receptor beta chains from one sample in a study of T-cell reconstitution after alpha-beta-depleted transplantation in children. TCRdb processed the PCR reads anew with MiXCR; each CDR3 protein has one entry. This table holds around 800,000 distinct CDR3 sequences, 16% found once. The sample consisted of PBMCs, mostly from graft donor cells, taken 360 days after TCRalphabeta/CD19-depleted stem cell transplant. The receptors were sampled from a male patient aged 10-17 years who had a stem cell transplant for acute lymphoblastic leukemia, so the T cells may come from the graft donor. The CDR3 runs from the conserved cysteine through the conserved F or W. Fields, in order: clone size, V gene, J gene, D gene, CDR3 protein, CDR3 DNA. A D gene is named only where the DNA matches it firmly. Only some rows state a clone size, as once, few, many or a class for expanded clones.

>-|TRBV3-1|TRBJ2-3|-
CASSHRSTPWDTQYF
TGTGCCAGCAGCCACCGGAGCACCCCCTGGGATACGCAGTATTTT
>-|TRBV24-1|TRBJ1-5|-
CATSDILSGPQHF
TGTGCCACCAGTGATATCCTGTCCGGGCCCCAGCATTTT
>-|TRBV5-1|TRBJ2-7|TRBD2
CASSRTGTSDTYEQYF
TGCGCCAGCAGCAGGACCGGGACTAGCGATACCTACGAGCAGTACTTC
>-|TRBV4-1|TRBJ2-3|TRBD2
CASSQALAGSTDTQYF
TGCGCCAGCAGCCAAGCTCTAGCGGGTAGCACAGATACGCAGTATTTT
>few|TRBV4-1|TRBJ2-7|TRBD1
CASSQIIQGAYEQYF
TGCGCCAGCAGCCAAATAATTCAGGGGGCCTACGAGCAGTACTTC
>many|TRBV20-1|TRBJ2-1|-
CSASLGTAGDEQFF
TGCAGTGCTAGTCTCGGGACAGCGGGAGATGAGCAGTTCTTC
>few|TRBV20-1|TRBJ1-5|TRBD1
CSAATGIGQPQHF
TGCAGTGCCGCGACAGGGATCGGGCAGCCCCAGCATTTT
>few|TRBV29-1|TRBJ2-1|TRBD2
CSVEFSGTSGRDNEQFF
TGCAGCGTTGAATTCTCCGGGACTAGCGGGAGGGACAATGAGCAGTTCTTC
>few|TRBV12-3/TRBV12-4|TRBJ2-1|TRBD2
CASSLRRRTSGRAEYNEQFF
TGTGCCAGCAGTTTGAGGAGGAGGACTAGCGGGAGGGCGGAATACAATGAGCAGTTCTTC
>-|TRBV18|TRBJ1-3|TRBD1
CASSPGQGSSGNTIYF
TGTGCCAGCTCACCAGGACAGGGGAGCTCTGGAAACACCATATATTTT
>few|TRBV6-1|TRBJ1-2|TRBD1
CASSGPSGGNDYGYTF
TGTGCCAGCAGTGGGCCCTCAGGGGGCAATGACTATGGCTACACCTTC
>-|TRBV3-1|TRBJ2-7|-
CASSERRPDEQYF
TGTGCCAGCAGTGAGAGGAGGCCCGACGAGCAGTACTTC
>-|TRBV18|TRBJ1-4|-
CASSQNEKLFF
TGTGCCAGCTCCCAGAACGAAAAACTGTTTTTT
>few|TRBV20-1|TRBJ1-5|-
CSASPQVSSNQPQHF
TGCAGTGCTAGTCCCCAGGTTTCCAGCAATCAGCCCCAGCATTTT
>-|TRBV2|TRBJ2-5|-
CASRVPSSKETQYF
TGTGCCAGCAGAGTACCTAGCTCGAAAGAGACCCAGTACTTC
>many|TRBV5-1|TRBJ2-7|TRBD1
CASSPGTGGLSEQYF
TGCGCCAGCAGCCCGGGGACAGGGGGCCTGAGCGAGCAGTACTTC
>few|TRBV6-1|TRBJ2-5|TRBD1
CASSRQGRQQETQYF
TGTGCCAGCAGTCGACAGGGCAGGCAACAAGAGACCCAGTACTTC
>-|TRBV12-3/TRBV12-4|TRBJ2-5|-
CASRFGQALQETQYF
TGTGCCAGCAGATTCGGGCAGGCGCTACAAGAGACCCAGTACTTC
>-|TRBV11-2|TRBJ1-1|-
CASSPTPAGRRRPEAFF
TGTGCCAGCAGCCCAACCCCGGCAGGGCGGAGGAGGCCTGAAGCTTTCTTT
>few|TRBV6-5|TRBJ2-4|-
CASSYGIANIQYF
TGTGCCAGCAGTTACGGGATAGCGAACATTCAGTACTTC
>-|TRBV5-1|TRBJ2-2|-
CASAGSPISGELFF
TGCGCCAGCGCCGGGAGCCCAATCTCCGGGGAGCTGTTTTTT
>many|TRBV14|TRBJ2-7|-
CASSQKRTAPGNEQYF
TGTGCCAGCAGCCAAAAAAGGACAGCCCCAGGCAACGAGCAGTACTTC
>few|TRBV5-1|TRBJ2-2|-
CASSSTTLESGELFF
TGCGCCAGCAGCTCCACAACTCTAGAGTCCGGGGAGCTGTTTTTT
>few|TRBV2|TRBJ2-7|-
CASSERPRLYEQYF
TGTGCCAGCAGTGAAAGGCCCAGACTGTACGAGCAGTACTTC
>-|TRBV5-1|TRBJ2-5|TRBD2
CASSAGTSGSTAGETQYF
TGCGCCAGCAGCGCCGGGACTAGCGGGAGCACGGCGGGAGAGACCCAGTACTTC
>few|TRBV10-2|TRBJ2-1|TRBD2
CASRLLAGGIGEQFF
TGCGCCAGCAGGTTACTAGCGGGGGGCATAGGTGAGCAGTTCTTC
>-|TRBV29-1|TRBJ2-3|TRBD2
CSVERTSVTDTQYF
TGCAGCGTTGAGAGGACTAGCGTCACAGATACGCAGTATTTT
>few|TRBV7-8|TRBJ1-1|TRBD1
CASSSWSWGDRGNTEAFF
TGTGCCAGCAGCTCCTGGTCCTGGGGGGACAGGGGGAACACTGAAGCTTTCTTT
>-|TRBV6-1|TRBJ2-3|TRBD2
CASSLLAGVGPDTQYF
TGTGCCAGCAGCCTACTAGCGGGAGTGGGGCCAGATACGCAGTATTTT
>few|TRBV2|TRBJ2-3|TRBD2
CASRPSGRSADTQYF
TGTGCCAGCAGGCCCAGCGGGAGATCAGCAGATACGCAGTATTTT
>many|TRBV20-1|TRBJ1-2|-
CSARDRRGSNYGYTF
TGCAGTGCTAGAGACAGGCGCGGATCTAACTATGGCTACACCTTC
>-|TRBV24-1|TRBJ2-1|TRBD1
CATSEVRQGLSYNEQFF
TGTGCCACCAGTGAGGTACGACAGGGCCTCTCCTACAATGAGCAGTTCTTC
>few|TRBV27|TRBJ2-1|-
CASRRTRSYNEQFF
TGTGCCAGCAGAAGGACAAGGTCCTACAATGAGCAGTTCTTC
>few|TRBV5-1|TRBJ2-7|TRBD1
CASSRPGQGTVEQYF
TGCGCCAGCAGCAGACCGGGACAGGGAACGGTCGAGCAGTACTTC
>-|TRBV28|TRBJ1-5|-
CASSLWGIGPQPQHF
TGTGCCAGCAGTTTATGGGGAATTGGGCCCCAGCCCCAGCATTTT
>-|TRBV5-1|TRBJ2-1|-
CASSLGTHNEQFF
TGCGCCAGCAGCTTGGGGACTCACAATGAGCAGTTCTTC
>-|TRBV15|TRBJ1-5|-
CATRNLLGDIAYQPQHF
TGTGCCACCAGGAACCTACTGGGAGATATAGCATATCAGCCCCAGCATTTT
>-|TRBV5-1|TRBJ2-1|TRBD1
CASSSQGQGNEQFF
TGCGCCAGCAGCTCTCAAGGACAGGGCAATGAGCAGTTCTTC
>few|TRBV5-5|TRBJ2-7|-
CASSPWDGRSWEQYF
TGTGCCAGCAGCCCATGGGACGGGAGATCTTGGGAGCAGTACTTC
>-|TRBV10-3|TRBJ2-7|TRBD1
CAISPGQKREQYF
TGTGCCATCAGTCCGGGACAGAAACGCGAGCAGTACTTC
>few|TRBV27|TRBJ1-5|-
CASSSLLNQPQHF
TGTGCCAGCAGTTCGCTATTAAATCAGCCCCAGCATTTT
>many|TRBV6-1|TRBJ2-1|TRBD2
CASRHELAGDNEQFF
TGTGCCAGCAGACACGAACTAGCGGGAGACAATGAGCAGTTCTTC
>-|TRBV7-8|TRBJ1-4|-
CASSSRGTRRVKLFF
TGTGCCAGCAGCTCCAGAGGCACCCGGCGGGTAAAACTGTTTTTT
>-|TRBV29-1|TRBJ2-7|-
CSVELADYEQYF
TGCAGCGTTGAGTTAGCGGACTACGAGCAGTACTTC
>-|TRBV12-3/TRBV12-4|TRBJ2-4|-
CASIDLAKNIQYF
TGTGCCAGCATTGATTTAGCCAAAAACATTCAGTACTTC
>many|TRBV27|TRBJ1-1|-
CASSLTASGVEAFF
TGTGCCAGCAGTTTAACCGCATCAGGTGTAGAAGCTTTCTTT
>-|TRBV5-4|TRBJ2-1|TRBD2
CASSSGLWWNEQFF
TGTGCCAGCAGCTCGGGACTATGGTGGAATGAGCAGTTCTTC
>few|TRBV28|TRBJ2-1|TRBD2
CASSFSSGNANEQFF
TGTGCCAGCAGTTTTTCTAGCGGGAATGCCAATGAGCAGTTCTTC
>-|TRBV10-3|TRBJ1-5|-
CAIGSQGNQPQHF
TGTGCCATCGGATCACAGGGCAATCAGCCCCAGCATTTT
>-|TRBV12-5|TRBJ2-1|TRBD2
CASDAGTSGFNEQFF
TGTGCTAGCGATGCCGGGACTAGCGGTTTTAATGAGCAGTTCTTC
>few|TRBV12-3/TRBV12-4|TRBJ1-5|-
CASSFSPTGFSNQPQHF
TGTGCCAGCAGTTTTTCCCCCACGGGGTTTAGCAATCAGCCCCAGCATTTT
>-|TRBV7-8|TRBJ2-1|-
CASSPKARVDEQFF
TGTGCCAGCAGCCCGAAGGCTCGGGTCGATGAGCAGTTCTTC
>-|TRBV7-7|TRBJ2-5|-
CASSSSPAAPHQETQYF
TGTGCCAGCAGCTCCTCCCCAGCGGCCCCCCACCAAGAGACCCAGTACTTC
>-|TRBV25-1|TRBJ2-1|TRBD2
CASSGPTGGRAVSEQFF
TGTGCCAGCAGTGGACCTACCGGCGGGAGGGCAGTAAGTGAGCAGTTCTTC